This TCR beta chain was sequenced in a study of beta chain features in type 1 diabetes. This CDR3 region has 13 residues. V was pared by 2 bases and J by 4 bases, with 6 bases between. Looked up from germline, CDR1 is ENHRY and CDR2 is SYGVKD. Reverse transcription of all isolated RNA meant that expressed TCRB transcripts were sequenced. The data were produced by immunoSEQ multiplex PCR, yet TCRdb's version contains in-frame clones alone and is incomplete. The table records 200,000 to 250,000 clones, approximately 70% of them present only once. This TCR was recovered from a young man in good health. Sequencing was done on a sample of naive CD4+ T cells from blood. This rearrangement joins TRBV10-3 to TRBJ2-1; no reliable D call. The CDR3 region is CAISEDPYNEQFF. DNA of the CDR3: TGTGCCATCAGTGAGGACCCGTACAATGAGCAGTTCTTC.